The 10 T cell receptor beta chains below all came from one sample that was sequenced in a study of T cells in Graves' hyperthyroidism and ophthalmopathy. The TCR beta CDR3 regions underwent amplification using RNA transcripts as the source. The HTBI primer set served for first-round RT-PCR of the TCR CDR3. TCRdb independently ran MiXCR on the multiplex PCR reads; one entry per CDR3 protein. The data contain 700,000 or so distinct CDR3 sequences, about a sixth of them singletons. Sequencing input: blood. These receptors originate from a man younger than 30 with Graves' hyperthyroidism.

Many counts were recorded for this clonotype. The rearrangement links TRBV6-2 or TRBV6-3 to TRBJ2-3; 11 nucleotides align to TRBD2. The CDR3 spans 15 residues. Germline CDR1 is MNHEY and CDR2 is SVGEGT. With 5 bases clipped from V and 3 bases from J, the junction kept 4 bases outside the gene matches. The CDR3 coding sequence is TGTGCCAGCAGTGCTAGCGGGAGGCGGACAGATACGCAGTATTTT. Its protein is CASSASGRRTDTQYF.

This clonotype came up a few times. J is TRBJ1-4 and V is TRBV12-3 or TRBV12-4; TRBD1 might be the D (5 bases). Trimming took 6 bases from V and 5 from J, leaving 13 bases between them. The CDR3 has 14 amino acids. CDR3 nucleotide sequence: TGTGCCAGCAGCTACGGGACCGGCAATGAAAAACTGTTTTTT. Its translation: CASSYGTGNEKLFF.

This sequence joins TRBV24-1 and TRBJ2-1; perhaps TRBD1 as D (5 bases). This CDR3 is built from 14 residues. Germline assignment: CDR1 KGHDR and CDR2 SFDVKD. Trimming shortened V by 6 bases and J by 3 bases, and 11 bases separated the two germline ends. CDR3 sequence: CATSSPGRYNEQFF. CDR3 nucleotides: TGTGCCACCAGTTCGCCAGGGCGCTACAATGAGCAGTTCTTC.

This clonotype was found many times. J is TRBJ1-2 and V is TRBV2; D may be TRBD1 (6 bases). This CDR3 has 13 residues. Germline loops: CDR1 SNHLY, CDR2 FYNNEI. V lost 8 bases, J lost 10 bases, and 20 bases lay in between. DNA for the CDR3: TGTGCCAGCGGCAACGTAGTCGGGGGCGACTACACCTTC. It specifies CASGNVVGGDYTF.

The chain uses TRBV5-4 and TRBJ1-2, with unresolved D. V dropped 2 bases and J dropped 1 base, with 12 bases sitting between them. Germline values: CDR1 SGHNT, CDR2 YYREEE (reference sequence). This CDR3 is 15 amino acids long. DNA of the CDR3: TGTGCCAGCAGCTTAAAAAGGGCCTATAACTATGGCTACACCTTC. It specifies CASSLKRAYNYGYTF.

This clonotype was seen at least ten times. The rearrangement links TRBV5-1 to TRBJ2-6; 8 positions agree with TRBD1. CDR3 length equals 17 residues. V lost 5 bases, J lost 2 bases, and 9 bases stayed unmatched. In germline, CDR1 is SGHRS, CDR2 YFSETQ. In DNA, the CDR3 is TGCGCCAGCAGAAGGAACGCAGGGGGCGCTGGGGCCAACGTCCTGACTTTC. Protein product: CASRRNAGGAGANVLTF.

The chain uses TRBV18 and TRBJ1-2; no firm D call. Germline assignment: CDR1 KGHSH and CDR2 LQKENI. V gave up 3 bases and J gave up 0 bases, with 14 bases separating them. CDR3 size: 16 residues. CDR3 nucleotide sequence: TGTGCCAGCTCACCCCGCCCCAGGCAAGCTAACTATGGCTACACCTTC. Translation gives CASSPRPRQANYGYTF. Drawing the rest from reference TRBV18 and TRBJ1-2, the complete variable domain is NAGVMQNPRHLVRRRGQEARLRCSPMKGHSHVYWYRQLPEEGLKFMVYLQKENIIDESGMPKERFSAEFPKEGPSILRIQQVVRGDSAAYFCASSPRPRQANYGYTFGSGTRLTVV.

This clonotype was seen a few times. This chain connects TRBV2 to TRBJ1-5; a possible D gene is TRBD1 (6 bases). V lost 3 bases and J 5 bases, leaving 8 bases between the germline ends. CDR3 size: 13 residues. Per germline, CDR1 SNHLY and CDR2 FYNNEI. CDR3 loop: CASSEDSHQPQHF. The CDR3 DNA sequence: TGTGCCAGCAGTGAGGACAGCCATCAGCCCCAGCATTTT.

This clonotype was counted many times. The CDR3 sequence: CSAKLGFYEQYF. DNA for the CDR3: TGCAGTGCTAAACTCGGGTTCTACGAGCAGTACTTC. The V call is TRBV20-1, the J call TRBJ2-7; no clear D gene. V lost 4 bases to trimming and J lost 3 bases, with 10 bases between them. The CDR3 runs 12 residues. Germline lookup yields CDR1 DFQATT and CDR2 SNEGSKA (reference sequence).

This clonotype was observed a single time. The CDR3 loop reads CASSRSGTYNEQYF. CDR3 bases: TGTGCCAGCAGTAGGTCCGGCACATACAATGAGCAGTACTTC. V is TRBV27 and J is TRBJ2-1; D is ambiguous. Near its end, the DNA agrees better with TRBJ2-7, so the J call may be wrong. This CDR3 has 14 amino acids. Germline lookup yields CDR1 MNHEY and CDR2 SMNVEV (reference sequence).